This record concerns one T cell receptor (beta chain) sequence. Its antigen is unknown. This record belongs to a study of T-cell memory formation after mild COVID-19. Findings of the study overall: There were some responding clones in pre-infection memory, which suggested that cross-reactive memory had joined. For second-wave clones that peaked at day 37, SARS-CoV-2 specificity went unverified.

TCRdb fed the 5' RACE reads into MiXCR, producing one record per CDR3 protein. The table has 350,000 or so distinct CDR3 sequences, roughly 13% seen once. V was clipped by 5 bases and J by 3 bases, with 18 bases between them. Germline assignment: CDR1 SGHTA and CDR2 FQGTGA. There are 16 residues in the CDR3. V and J are TRBV7-3 and TRBJ2-3; possibly TRBD2 for D (7 bases). Sequencing input: PBMCs or a T cell subset sorted from them (not recorded which). This receptor was taken from a man between 18 and 35 years old who had mild COVID-19 (a few samples of this study predate the infection). Cell type and time point are not known. This CDR3 is CASSPIGGGRTDTQYF. In DNA form, the CDR3 reads TGTGCCAGCAGCCCTATAGGGGGGGGCCGGACAGATACGCAGTATTTT.